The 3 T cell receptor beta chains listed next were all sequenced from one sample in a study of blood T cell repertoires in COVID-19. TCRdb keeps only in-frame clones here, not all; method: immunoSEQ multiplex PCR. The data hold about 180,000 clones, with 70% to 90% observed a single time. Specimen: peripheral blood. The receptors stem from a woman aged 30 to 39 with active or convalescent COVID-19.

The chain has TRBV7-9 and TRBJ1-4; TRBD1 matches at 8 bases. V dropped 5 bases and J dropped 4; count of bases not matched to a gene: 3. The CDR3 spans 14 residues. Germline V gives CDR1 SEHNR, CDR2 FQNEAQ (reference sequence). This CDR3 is CASSGDRGNEKLFF. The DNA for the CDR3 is TGTGCCAGCAGCGGTGACAGGGGTAATGAAAAACTGTTTTTT.

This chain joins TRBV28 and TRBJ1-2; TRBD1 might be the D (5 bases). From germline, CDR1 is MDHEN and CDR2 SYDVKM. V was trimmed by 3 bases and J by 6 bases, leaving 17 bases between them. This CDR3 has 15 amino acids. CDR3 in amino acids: CASSLTAPQADGYTF. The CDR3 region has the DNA TGTGCCAGCAGTTTGACAGCACCCCAGGCGGATGGCTACACCTTC.

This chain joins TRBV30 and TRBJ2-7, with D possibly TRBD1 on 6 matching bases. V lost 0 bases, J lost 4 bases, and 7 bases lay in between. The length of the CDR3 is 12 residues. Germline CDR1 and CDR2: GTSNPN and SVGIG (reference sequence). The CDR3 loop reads CAWSVTGYEQYF. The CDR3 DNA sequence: TGTGCCTGGAGTGTAACAGGGTACGAGCAGTACTTC. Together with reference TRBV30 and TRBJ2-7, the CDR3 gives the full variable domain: SQTIHQWPATLVQPVGSPLSLECTVEGTSNPNLYWYRQAAGRGLQLLFYSVGIGQISSEVPQNLSASRPQDRQFILSSKKLLLSDSGFYLCAWSVTGYEQYFGPGTRLTVT.